The next 10 T cell receptor beta chains were all read from a single sample in a study of blood T cell repertoires in COVID-19. Clones were sequenced by immunoSEQ multiplex PCR, and TCRdb holds only the in-frame ones, with some missing. This sample has around 59,000 clones, with 70% to 75% found just once. Sequencing input: peripheral blood. Every receptor here comes from a woman between 45 and 65 years old with active or convalescent COVID-19.

The genes are TRBV11-3 and TRBJ2-1; TRBD2 agrees at 8 bases. The CDR3 loop spans 17 amino acids. The germline V gene has CDR1 SGHNT and CDR2 YENEEA. V lost 0 bases, J lost 0 bases, and 4 bases stayed unmatched. As DNA, the CDR3 is TGTGCCAGCAGCTTAGATTATAGCGGGAACTCCTACAATGAGCAGTTCTTC. This gives the protein CASSLDYSGNSYNEQFF.

The genes are TRBV28 and TRBJ1-2; possibly TRBD1 for D (6 bases). Trimming stripped 2 bases from V and 8 bases from J, with 15 bases between. Per the germline V gene, CDR1 is MDHEN and CDR2 is SYDVKM. The CDR3 has 14 amino acids. CDR3 sequence: CASSLEVQGRGYTF. The CDR3 DNA sequence: TGTGCCAGCAGTTTAGAGGTCCAGGGGAGAGGCTACACCTTC.

V is TRBV2 and J is TRBJ2-2, with D uncertain. The CDR3 has 14 amino acids. Germline V gene lookup returns CDR1 SNHLY and CDR2 FYNNEI. V lost 3 bases and J 1 base, leaving 6 bases between the germline ends. The CDR3 reads CASSEARNTGELFF. The CDR3, as DNA: TGTGCCAGCAGTGAGGCCAGGAACACCGGGGAGCTGTTTTTT.

The chain joins TRBV7-6 to TRBJ2-1, with 8 positions matching TRBD2. From germline, CDR1 is SGHVS and CDR2 FNYEAQ. This CDR3 spans 16 amino acids. The J segment lost 6 bases and the V segment lost 1 base, leaving 8 bases of the junction unmatched. CDR3 loop: CASSLGGTRGTNEQFF. The DNA of the CDR3 is TGTGCCAGCAGCTTAGGTGGGACTAGGGGAACCAATGAGCAGTTCTTC.

The chain links TRBV9 to TRBJ2-5, with TRBD2 as a possible D gene (5 bases). V dropped 0 bases and J dropped 5 bases, with 17 bases sitting between them. Germline loops: CDR1 SGDLS, CDR2 YYNGEE. The CDR3 is 16 residues long. CDR3 nucleotide sequence: TGTGCCAGCAGCGTAGGCAGTGACCTTCGAGGGGAGACCCAGTACTTC. Protein product: CASSVGSDLRGETQYF.

With respect to this clone: Other DNA sequences within the sample encode an identical CDR3. The chain is built from TRBV28 and TRBJ2-1, with TRBD1 matching over 8 bases. Per germline, CDR1 MDHEN and CDR2 SYDVKM. The CDR3 length is 15 residues. Trimming removed 4 bases from V and 3 bases from J; junction bases left unmatched: 5. CDR3 sequence (DNA): TGTGCCAGCAGTTCCGCCGGACAGGGCTACAATGAGCAGTTCTTC. Residues: CASSSAGQGYNEQFF.

The gene calls are TRBV5-4 and TRBJ2-7; TRBD1 matches 8 bases. Germline trimming cut 1 base from V and 5 bases from J; bases unmatched to any gene: 8. The CDR3 sequence is 15 residues long. CDR1 is SGHNT and CDR2 is YYREEE in the germline V gene (reference sequence). The CDR3 is CASSLFGQGFHEQYF. Here the CDR3 DNA reads TGTGCCAGCAGCTTGTTTGGACAGGGTTTCCACGAGCAGTACTTC.

The chain is built from TRBV19 and TRBJ2-2; 7 nucleotides align to TRBD1. CDR3 length: 17 amino acids. V lost 5 bases, J lost 2 bases, and 11 bases stayed unmatched. Germline V gene sequence: CDR1 LNHDA, CDR2 SQIVND (reference sequence). The CDR3 loop is CASSFLPGQFNTGELFF. In DNA, the CDR3 is TGTGCCAGTAGTTTCCTTCCGGGACAGTTTAACACCGGGGAGCTGTTTTTT.

The chain links TRBV5-5 to TRBJ2-7, with 8 positions matching TRBD1. This CDR3 contains 14 residues. The V gene's germline CDR1 is SGHKS and CDR2 YYEKEE (reference sequence). V lost 3 bases to trimming and J lost 6 bases; unmatched junction nucleotides: 8. The CDR3 nucleotides read TGTGCCAGCAGCTCGGGGACAGGTAACCCCGAGCAGTACTTC. This encodes CASSSGTGNPEQYF.

The gene calls are TRBV2 and TRBJ2-1, with TRBD2 identical over 10 bases. This CDR3 comprises 20 residues. V shed 7 bases, J shed 6 bases, and the junction held 24 bases outside the gene matches. Germline lookup yields CDR1 SNHLY and CDR2 FYNNEI. The CDR3 nucleotides read TGTGCCAGCAAGGGGGTCGGGTTGGCTAGCGGGAGTTCTTTTGTCAATGAGCAGTTCTTC. Its translation: CASKGVGLASGSSFVNEQFF.